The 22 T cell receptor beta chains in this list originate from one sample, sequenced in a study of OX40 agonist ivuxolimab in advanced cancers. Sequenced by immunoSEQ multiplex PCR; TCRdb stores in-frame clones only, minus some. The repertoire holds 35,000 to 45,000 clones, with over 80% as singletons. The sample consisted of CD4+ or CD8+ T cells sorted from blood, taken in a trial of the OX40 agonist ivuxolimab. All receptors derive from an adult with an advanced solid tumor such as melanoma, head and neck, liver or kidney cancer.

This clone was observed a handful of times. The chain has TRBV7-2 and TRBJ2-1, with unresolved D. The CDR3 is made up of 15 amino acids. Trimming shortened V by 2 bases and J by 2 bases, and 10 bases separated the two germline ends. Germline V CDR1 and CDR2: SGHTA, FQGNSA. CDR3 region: CASSLSQDPYNEQFF. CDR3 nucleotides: TGTGCCAGCAGCTTAAGTCAGGATCCCTACAATGAGCAGTTCTTC.

The DNA for the CDR3 is TGTGCCAGCAGTTACAGGGACAGCAAAGAGACCCAGTACTTC. Protein: CASSYRDSKETQYF. The chain has TRBV6-5 and TRBJ2-5, with 7 positions matching TRBD1. This CDR3 comprises 14 residues. Germline CDR1 MNHEY, CDR2 SVGAGI. V lost 2 bases, J lost 3 bases, and 3 bases stayed unmatched.

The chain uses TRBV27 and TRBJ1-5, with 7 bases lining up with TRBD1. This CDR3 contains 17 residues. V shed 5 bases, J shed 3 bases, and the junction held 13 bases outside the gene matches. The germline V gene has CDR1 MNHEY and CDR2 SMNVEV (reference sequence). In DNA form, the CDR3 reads TGTGCCAGCAGTCCACTTTCGACAGGGTCTTTCAATCAGCCCCAGCATTTT. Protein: CASSPLSTGSFNQPQHF.

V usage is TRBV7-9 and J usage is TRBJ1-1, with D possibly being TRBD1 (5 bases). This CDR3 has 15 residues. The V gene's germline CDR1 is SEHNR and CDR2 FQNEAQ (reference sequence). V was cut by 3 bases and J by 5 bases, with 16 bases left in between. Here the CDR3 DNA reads TGTGCCAGCAGCTTGGGCCGGGGCCGAAGGACTGAAGCTTTCTTT. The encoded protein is CASSLGRGRRTEAFF.

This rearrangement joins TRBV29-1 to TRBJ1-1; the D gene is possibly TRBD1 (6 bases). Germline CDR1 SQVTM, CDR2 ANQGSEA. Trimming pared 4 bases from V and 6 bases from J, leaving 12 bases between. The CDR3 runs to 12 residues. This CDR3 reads CSVGQGRAEAFF. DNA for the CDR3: TGCAGCGTTGGGCAGGGGAGAGCTGAAGCTTTCTTT.

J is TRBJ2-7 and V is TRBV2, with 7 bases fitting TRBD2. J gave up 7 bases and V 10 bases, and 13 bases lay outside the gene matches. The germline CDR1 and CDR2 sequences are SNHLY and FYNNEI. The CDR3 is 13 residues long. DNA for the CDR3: TGTGCCATCACGGGGGATATCGGGAGGGAGCAGTACTTC. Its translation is CAITGDIGREQYF.

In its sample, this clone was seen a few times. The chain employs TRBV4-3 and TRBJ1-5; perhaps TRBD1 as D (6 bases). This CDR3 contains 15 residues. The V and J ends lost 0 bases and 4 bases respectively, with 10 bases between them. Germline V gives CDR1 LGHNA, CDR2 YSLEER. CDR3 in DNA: TGCGCCAGCAGCCAAGATACAGGGACGAATCAGCCCCAGCATTTT. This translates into CASSQDTGTNQPQHF.

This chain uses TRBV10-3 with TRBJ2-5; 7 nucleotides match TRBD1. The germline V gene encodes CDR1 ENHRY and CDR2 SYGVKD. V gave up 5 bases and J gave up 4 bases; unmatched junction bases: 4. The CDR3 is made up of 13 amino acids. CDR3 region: CAISNTGVETQYF. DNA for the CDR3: TGTGCCATCAGTAATACAGGGGTAGAGACCCAGTACTTC.

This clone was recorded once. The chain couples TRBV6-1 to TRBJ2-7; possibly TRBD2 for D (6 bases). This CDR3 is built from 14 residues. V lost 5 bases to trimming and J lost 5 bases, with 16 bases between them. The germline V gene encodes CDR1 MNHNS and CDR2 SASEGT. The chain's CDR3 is CASSIRDWVDEQYF. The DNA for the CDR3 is TGTGCCAGCAGTATACGGGACTGGGTAGACGAGCAGTACTTC.

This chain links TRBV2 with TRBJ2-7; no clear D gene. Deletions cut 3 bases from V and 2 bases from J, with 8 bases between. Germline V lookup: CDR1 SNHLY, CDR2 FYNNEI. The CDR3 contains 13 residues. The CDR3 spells CASSDAATYEQYF. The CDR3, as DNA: TGTGCCAGCAGTGACGCAGCCACCTACGAGCAGTACTTC.

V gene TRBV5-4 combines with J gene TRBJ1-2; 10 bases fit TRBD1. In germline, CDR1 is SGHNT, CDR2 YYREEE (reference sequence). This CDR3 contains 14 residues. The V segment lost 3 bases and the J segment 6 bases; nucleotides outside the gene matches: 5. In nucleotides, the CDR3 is TGTGCCAGCAGCTCGACAGGGGGCGCCCATGGCTACACCTTC. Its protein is CASSSTGGAHGYTF.

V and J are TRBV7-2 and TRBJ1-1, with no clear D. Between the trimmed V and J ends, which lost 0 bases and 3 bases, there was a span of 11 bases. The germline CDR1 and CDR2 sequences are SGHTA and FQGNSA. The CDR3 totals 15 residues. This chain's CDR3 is CASSLAPWSHTEAFF. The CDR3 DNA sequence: TGTGCCAGCAGCTTAGCCCCTTGGTCCCACACTGAAGCTTTCTTT.

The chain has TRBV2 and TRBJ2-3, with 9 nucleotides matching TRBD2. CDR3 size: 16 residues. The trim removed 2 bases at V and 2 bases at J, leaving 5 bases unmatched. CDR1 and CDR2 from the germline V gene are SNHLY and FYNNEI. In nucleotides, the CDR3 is TGTGCCAGCAGTGAAAGGGCTAGCGGGAACACAGATACGCAGTATTTT. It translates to CASSERASGNTDTQYF.

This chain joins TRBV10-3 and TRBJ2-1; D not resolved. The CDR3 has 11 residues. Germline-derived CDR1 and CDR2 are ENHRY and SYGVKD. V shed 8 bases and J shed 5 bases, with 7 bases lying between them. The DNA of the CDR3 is TGTGCCATCGATCGGGACAATGAGCAGTTCTTC. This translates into CAIDRDNEQFF.

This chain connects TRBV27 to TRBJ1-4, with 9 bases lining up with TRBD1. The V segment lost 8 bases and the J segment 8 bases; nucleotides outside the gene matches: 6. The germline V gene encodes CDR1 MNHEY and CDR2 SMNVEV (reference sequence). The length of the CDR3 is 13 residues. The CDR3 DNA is TGTGCCAGCCGGACAGGGGTAGGAGAAAAACTGTTTTTT. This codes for CASRTGVGEKLFF.

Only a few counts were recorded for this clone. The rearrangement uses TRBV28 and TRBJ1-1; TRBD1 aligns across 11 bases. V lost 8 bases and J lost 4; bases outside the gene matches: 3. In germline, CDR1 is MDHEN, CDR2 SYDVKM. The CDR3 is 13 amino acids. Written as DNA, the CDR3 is TGTGCCAGCTACGGGACAGGGGGCACTGAAGCTTTCTTT. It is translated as CASYGTGGTEAFF.

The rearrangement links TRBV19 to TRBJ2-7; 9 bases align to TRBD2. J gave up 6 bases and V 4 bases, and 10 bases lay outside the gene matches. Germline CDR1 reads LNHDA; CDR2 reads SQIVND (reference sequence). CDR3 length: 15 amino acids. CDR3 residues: CASSSSGSPTSEQYF. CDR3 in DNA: TGTGCCAGTAGTAGTAGCGGGAGTCCGACCAGCGAGCAGTACTTC.

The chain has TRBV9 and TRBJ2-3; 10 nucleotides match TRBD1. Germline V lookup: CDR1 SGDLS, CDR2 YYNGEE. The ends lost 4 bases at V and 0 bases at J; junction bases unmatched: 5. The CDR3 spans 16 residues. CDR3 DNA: TGTGCCAGCAGCCCCCGGACAGGGGGTAGCACAGATACGCAGTATTTT. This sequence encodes CASSPRTGGSTDTQYF. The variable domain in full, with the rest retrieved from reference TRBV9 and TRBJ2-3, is DSGVTQTPKHLITATGQRVTLRCSPRSGDLSVYWYQQSLDQGLQFLIQYYNGEERAKGNILERFSAQQFPDLHSELNLSSLELGDSALYFCASSPRTGGSTDTQYFGPGTRLTVL.

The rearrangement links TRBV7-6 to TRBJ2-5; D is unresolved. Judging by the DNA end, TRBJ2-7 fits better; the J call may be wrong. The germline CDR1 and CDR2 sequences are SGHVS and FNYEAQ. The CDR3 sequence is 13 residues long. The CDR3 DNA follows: TGTGCCAGCAGCGGAAATTCGTTCTACGAGCAGTACTTC. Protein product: CASSGNSFYEQYF.

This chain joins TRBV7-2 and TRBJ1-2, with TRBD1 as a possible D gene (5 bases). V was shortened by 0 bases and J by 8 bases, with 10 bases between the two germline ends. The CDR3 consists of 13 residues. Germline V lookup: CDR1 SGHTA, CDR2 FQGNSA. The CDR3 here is CASSLAGVEGYTF. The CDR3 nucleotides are TGTGCCAGCAGCTTAGCAGGGGTTGAAGGCTACACCTTC.

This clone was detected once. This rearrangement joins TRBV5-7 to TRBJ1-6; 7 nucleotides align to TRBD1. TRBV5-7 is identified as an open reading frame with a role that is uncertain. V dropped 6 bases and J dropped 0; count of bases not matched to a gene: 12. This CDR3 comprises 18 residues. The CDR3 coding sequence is TGTGCCAGCACCCGACAGGGCTACCTCAGCTCCTATAATTCACCCCTCCACTTT. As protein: CASTRQGYLSSYNSPLHF.

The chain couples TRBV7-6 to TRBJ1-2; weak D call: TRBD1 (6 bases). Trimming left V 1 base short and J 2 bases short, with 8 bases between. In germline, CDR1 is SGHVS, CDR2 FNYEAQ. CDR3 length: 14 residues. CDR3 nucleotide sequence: TGTGCCAGCAGCTTAGGACAGGCAAACTATGGCTACACCTTC. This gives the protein CASSLGQANYGYTF. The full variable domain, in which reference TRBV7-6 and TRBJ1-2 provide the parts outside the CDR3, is GAGVSQSPRYKVTKRGQDVALRCDPISGHVSLYWYRQALGQGPEFLTYFNYEAQQDKSGLPNDRFSAERPEGSISTLTIQRTEQRDSAMYRCASSLGQANYGYTFGSGTRLTVV.